Shown below are 20 T cell receptor beta chains from a single sample sequenced in a study of blood T cell repertoires in COVID-19. Profiling relied on immunoSEQ multiplex PCR, and the TCRdb table lists in-frame clones only, not all of them. The table records some 130,000 clones, 79% of them present only once. Sequencing was done on a sample of peripheral blood. Every receptor here comes from a woman of 80 years or more with acute or convalescent COVID-19.

This clone was counted once. The chain couples TRBV11-3 to TRBJ2-2, with 7 bases lining up with TRBD1. CDR1 and CDR2 from the germline V gene are SGHNT and YENEEA. CDR3 size: 15 residues. Germline trimming cut 6 bases from V and 4 bases from J; bases unmatched to any gene: 8. This chain's CDR3 is CASSPNRGSTGELFF. The CDR3, as DNA: TGTGCCAGCAGTCCAAACAGGGGCTCCACCGGGGAGCTGTTTTTT.

The rearrangement uses TRBV7-9 and TRBJ2-3, with D perhaps matching TRBD2 (6 bases). The CDR3 sequence is 14 residues long. In germline, CDR1 is SEHNR, CDR2 FQNEAQ (reference sequence). The V and J ends lost 3 bases and 2 bases respectively, with 9 bases between them. CDR3 DNA: TGTGCCAGCAGCTTCGGGGACTCCACAGATACGCAGTATTTT. Protein: CASSFGDSTDTQYF.

This clone has a handful of counts. The chain carries TRBV6-5 and TRBJ1-2, with 12 positions matching TRBD1. The V gene end was trimmed by 0 bases and the J gene end by 8 bases; junction bases not matched to a gene: 4. This CDR3 spans 15 amino acids. The germline V gene encodes CDR1 MNHEY and CDR2 SVGAGI. The CDR3 is CASSYSGTGGRGYTF. Written as DNA, the CDR3 is TGTGCCAGCAGTTACTCGGGGACAGGGGGCCGAGGCTACACCTTC.

The genes are TRBV20-1 and TRBJ2-7; D is perhaps TRBD2 (6 bases). Germline V lookup: CDR1 DFQATT, CDR2 SNEGSKA (reference sequence). CDR3 length: 11 amino acids. CDR3 coding DNA: TGCGGGGTCCTTAGCGGATACGAGCAGTACTTC. The encoded protein is CGVLSGYEQYF.

This clone showed up just a few times. The chain is built from TRBV5-1 and TRBJ1-2; 7 bases fit TRBD1. Germline V gene lookup returns CDR1 SGHRS and CDR2 YFSETQ. This CDR3 contains 13 residues. Trimming cost V 4 bases and J 4 bases; bases outside gene matches: 4. The CDR3 spells CASSEQGTYGYTF. CDR3 sequence (DNA): TGCGCCAGCAGCGAACAGGGGACCTATGGCTACACCTTC.

In regard to this clone: The sample holds other DNA sequences that translate to the same CDR3. This chain joins TRBV3-1 (or the pseudogene TRBV3-2) and TRBJ1-5; 8 bases line up with TRBD1. CDR3 length equals 14 residues. Germline V gene data show CDR1 as LGHDT and CDR2 as YNNKEL (reference sequence). With V trimmed by 4 bases and J by 5 bases, 4 bases remained unmatched. CDR3 in DNA: TGTGCCAGCAGCCCAGGGACAGGAGATCAGCCCCAGCATTTT. Encoded protein: CASSPGTGDQPQHF.

The gene calls are TRBV14 and TRBJ1-3; 9 bases fit TRBD1. The germline V gene has CDR1 SGHDN and CDR2 FVKESK. The J segment lost 2 bases and the V segment lost 4 bases, leaving 0 bases of the junction unmatched. This CDR3 is built from 14 residues. The CDR3 here is CASSRDRAGNTIYF. The CDR3 DNA follows: TGTGCCAGCAGCCGGGACAGGGCTGGAAACACCATATATTTT.

CDR3 residues: CASSGFRAGAGEQYF. CDR3 nucleotide sequence: TGTGCCAGCAGTGGTTTCCGCGCGGGAGCGGGCGAGCAGTACTTC. The V and J genes are TRBV2 and TRBJ2-7; 7 bases agree with TRBD2. Germline V gene lookup returns CDR1 SNHLY and CDR2 FYNNEI. Germline trimming cut 4 bases from V and 6 bases from J; bases unmatched to any gene: 12. The CDR3 is 15 residues long.

The gene calls are TRBV18 and TRBJ1-4; 8 bases are shared with TRBD1. Trimming removed 6 bases from V and 3 bases from J; junction bases left unmatched: 9. The CDR3 runs 16 residues. In germline, CDR1 is KGHSH, CDR2 LQKENI. The CDR3 nucleotides are TGTGCCAGCTCTCAAACAGGGGGACGTCCTAATGAAAAACTGTTTTTT. It translates to CASSQTGGRPNEKLFF.

This clone was observed a few times. The chain's CDR3 is CASSQGGFWGYTF. The CDR3 region has the DNA TGCGCCAGCAGCCAAGGAGGGTTTTGGGGCTACACCTTC. This chain uses TRBV4-3 with TRBJ1-2; D is unresolved. The CDR3 has 13 amino acids. Germline V CDR1 and CDR2: LGHNA, YSLEER. V was shortened by 1 base and J by 8 bases, with 11 bases between the two germline ends.

J is TRBJ2-1 and V is TRBV7-2, with 7 positions matching TRBD1. This CDR3 contains 14 residues. CDR1 SGHTA and CDR2 FQGNSA come from the germline V gene. Trimming took 10 bases from V and 10 from J; bases not matched to a gene: 16. This CDR3 reads CATNRQGSGEEQFF. The CDR3 nucleotides are TGTGCCACGAACCGACAGGGCTCCGGGGAGGAGCAGTTCTTC.

The chain combines TRBV7-8 with TRBJ1-5; TRBD1 matches 9 bases. The CDR3 extends over 14 amino acids. Germline values: CDR1 SGHVS, CDR2 FQNEAQ. V lost 4 bases to trimming and J lost 2 bases; unmatched junction nucleotides: 0. The CDR3 is CASSWDRGNQPQHF. The CDR3 nucleotides read TGTGCCAGCAGCTGGGACAGGGGCAATCAGCCCCAGCATTTT.

This clone was counted only a few times. The rearrangement links TRBV7-9 to TRBJ1-2, with 7 bases matching TRBD1. Germline V gene sequence: CDR1 SEHNR, CDR2 FQNEAQ (reference sequence). CDR3 size: 14 residues. The V gene end was trimmed by 5 bases and the J gene end by 4 bases; junction bases not matched to a gene: 7. In nucleotides, the CDR3 is TGTGCCAGCAGCGTACAGGGGCGGCTCTATGGCTACACCTTC. Its translation: CASSVQGRLYGYTF.

The rearrangement links TRBV5-1 to TRBJ1-5; TRBD1 agrees at 8 bases. This CDR3 has 17 residues. With V trimmed by 3 bases and J by 4 bases, 12 bases remained unmatched. Germline loops: CDR1 SGHRS, CDR2 YFSETQ. The CDR3 DNA reads as TGCGCCAGCAGCTCCCCCCAAGTGACAGGGGATAATCAGCCCCAGCATTTT. Translating it yields CASSSPQVTGDNQPQHF.

The chain joins TRBV14 to TRBJ1-1; 10 nucleotides agree with TRBD1. Germline V gene lookup returns CDR1 SGHDN and CDR2 FVKESK. V was pared by 8 bases and J by 10 bases, with 10 bases of the junction left unmatched. The CDR3 runs 13 residues. Here the CDR3 reads CASSRDRGIGAFF. Here the CDR3 DNA reads TGTGCCAGCTCTAGGGACAGGGGTATTGGAGCTTTCTTT. The full variable domain, rest sourced from reference TRBV14 and TRBJ1-1, is EAGVTQFPSHSVIEKGQTVTLRCDPISGHDNLYWYRRVMGKEIKFLLHFVKESKQDESGMPNNRFLAERTGGTYSTLKVQPAELEDSGVYFCASSRDRGIGAFFGQGTRLTVV.

The chain links TRBV19 to TRBJ1-5; D remains ambiguous. The V end lost 3 bases, the J end lost 5 bases, and 8 bases lay between the germline ends. The germline V gene has CDR1 LNHDA and CDR2 SQIVND (reference sequence). CDR3 size: 13 residues. CDR3 DNA sequence: TGTGCCAGTAGTATTTCTCTAGATCAGCCCCAGCATTTT. Protein sequence: CASSISLDQPQHF.

This chain uses TRBV9 with TRBJ1-1; D is perhaps TRBD1 (6 bases). Trimming took off 4 bases at V and 3 bases at J, with 16 bases between the two ends. This CDR3 comprises 15 residues. Germline V lookup: CDR1 SGDLS, CDR2 YYNGEE. CDR3 protein: CASSSQGGPDTEAFF. CDR3 DNA: TGTGCCAGCAGCTCACAAGGGGGTCCGGACACTGAAGCTTTCTTT.

V and J are TRBV4-1 and TRBJ2-1; 7 positions match TRBD2. J lost 4 bases, V lost 2 bases, and 11 bases had no gene match. The germline gives CDR1 MGHRA, CDR2 YSYEKL. The CDR3 has 17 amino acids. CDR3 nucleotides: TGCGCCAGCAGCCAAACCCCCGCGGGAGCGGAATACAATGAGCAGTTCTTC. Translating gives CASSQTPAGAEYNEQFF.

This chain joins TRBV7-2 and TRBJ1-5, with D perhaps matching TRBD1 (5 bases). The CDR3 sequence is 15 residues long. Germline CDR1 is SGHTA and CDR2 is FQGNSA. V was pared by 4 bases and J by 5 bases, with 15 bases between. The CDR3: CASSSGGAVHQPQHF. In nucleotides, the CDR3 is TGTGCCAGCAGCTCAGGAGGGGCAGTGCATCAGCCCCAGCATTTT.

This clone appeared once. This chain connects TRBV6-4 to TRBJ1-1; D unresolved. The CDR3 covers 13 residues. The germline gives CDR1 MRHNA, CDR2 SNTAGT. V was trimmed by 6 bases and J by 0 bases, leaving 8 bases between them. DNA for the CDR3: TGTGCCAGCAGGAGGTCGGTGAACACTGAAGCTTTCTTT. This gives the protein CASRRSVNTEAFF.